The present entry profiles one TCR beta chain with its context. Each CDR3 protein gets one entry after TCRdb re-called the 5' RACE reads with MiXCR. The sample lists 75,000 to 85,000 distinct CDR3 sequences, 15% to 20% seen once, with 5% to 7.5% in the top ten. The sample belongs to a study of spatial heterogeneity in lung cancer. Across the study: Each time, sequencing found more beta-chain sequences than alpha-chain sequences. The average count in raw reads for each unique TCR and UMI combination exceeded 8.5 appearances.

Time point meaning: sample taken at primary tumor resection. The authors sequenced whole RNA from tumor, nontumor lung or frozen PBMC without sorting. The CDR3 has 14 amino acids. Germline V gene sequence: CDR1 MNHEY, CDR2 SMNVEV (reference sequence). V was clipped by 0 bases and J by 7 bases, with 12 bases between them. This receptor was taken from a male donor with early-stage non-small cell lung cancer. The specimen was PBMCs, collected at surgery. The gene calls are TRBV27 and TRBJ1-2; tentatively, D is TRBD1 (6 bases). The CDR3 reads CASSLSWGAFGYTF. The CDR3 region has the DNA TGTGCCAGCAGTTTATCGTGGGGGGCCTTTGGCTACACCTTC.